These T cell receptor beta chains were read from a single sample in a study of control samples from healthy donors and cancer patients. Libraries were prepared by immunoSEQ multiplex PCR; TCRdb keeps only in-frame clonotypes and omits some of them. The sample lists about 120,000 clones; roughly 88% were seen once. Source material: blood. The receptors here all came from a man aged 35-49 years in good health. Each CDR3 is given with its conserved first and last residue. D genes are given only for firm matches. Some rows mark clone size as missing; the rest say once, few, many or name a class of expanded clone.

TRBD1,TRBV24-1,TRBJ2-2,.,TGTGCCACCAGTGATGGAAAAGGGGGCATCACCGGGGAGCTGTTTTTT,CATSDGKGGITGELFF
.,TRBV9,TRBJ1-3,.,TGTGCCAGCAGCGCCGCCGATGGAAACACCATATATTTT,CASSAADGNTIYF
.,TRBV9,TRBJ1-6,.,TGTGCCAGCAGCGTAGACCGTCTCTCTTCACCCCTCCACTTT,CASSVDRLSSPLHF
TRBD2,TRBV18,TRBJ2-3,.,TGTGCCAGCTCACCACCGGGACTAGTTGTAGCGGATACGCAGTATTTT,CASSPPGLVVADTQYF
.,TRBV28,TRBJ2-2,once,TGTGCCAGCAGGCAGAGGGGAAACACCGGGGAGCTGTTTTTT,CASRQRGNTGELFF
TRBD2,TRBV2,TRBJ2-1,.,TGTGCCAGCAAGAAATCGGGACTAGCAACAAATGAGCAGTTCTTC,CASKKSGLATNEQFF
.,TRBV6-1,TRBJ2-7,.,TGTGCCAGCAGTGAAGCGGCCGGATCGTGGTACGAGCAGTACTTC,CASSEAAGSWYEQYF
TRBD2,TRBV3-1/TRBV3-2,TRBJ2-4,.,TGTGCCAGCAGCCAAGATACCACCTCTAGCGGTTATCTAGCCAAAAACATTCAGTACTTC,CASSQDTTSSGYLAKNIQYF
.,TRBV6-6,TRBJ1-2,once,TGTGCCAGCAGGGGGTTAGGGGTTAACTATGGCTACACCTTC,CASRGLGVNYGYTF
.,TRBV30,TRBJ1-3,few,TGTGCCTGGAGTGGGGCAGGAAACACCATATATTTT,CAWSGAGNTIYF
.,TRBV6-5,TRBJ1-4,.,TGTGCCAGCAGTTACGCCCCCGGGAATGAAAAACTGTTTTTT,CASSYAPGNEKLFF
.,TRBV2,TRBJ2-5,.,TGTGCCAGCCAAAGGGCTCGAGAGACCCAGTACTTC,CASQRARETQYF
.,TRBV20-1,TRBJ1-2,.,TGCAGTGCGAACAGGGACTATGGCTACACCTTC,CSANRDYGYTF
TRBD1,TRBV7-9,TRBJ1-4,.,TGTGCCAGCAGCCCTGGGACAGCAACTAATGAAAAACTGTTTTTT,CASSPGTATNEKLFF
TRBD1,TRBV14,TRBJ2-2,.,TGTGCCAGCAGCCAGGACAGGGGGACCGGGGAGCTGTTTTTT,CASSQDRGTGELFF
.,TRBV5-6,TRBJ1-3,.,TGTGCCAGCAGCTCCGCCTCTGGAAACACCATATATTTT,CASSSASGNTIYF
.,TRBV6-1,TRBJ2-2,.,TGTGCCAGCAGTGAAGCTCGTCTTATCACCGGGGAGCTGTTTTTT,CASSEARLITGELFF
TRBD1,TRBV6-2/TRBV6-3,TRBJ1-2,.,TGTGCCAGCAGTCGACGACAGGGAGGGTCTAACTATGGCTACACCTTC,CASSRRQGGSNYGYTF
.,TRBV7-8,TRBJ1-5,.,TGTGCCAGCAGCACCAACCGGGGTCGCGGTGGCAATCAGCCCCAGCATTTT,CASSTNRGRGGNQPQHF
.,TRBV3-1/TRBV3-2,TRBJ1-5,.,TGTGCCAGCAGCCAAGGTTGGAGTAGCAATCAGCCCCAGCATTTT,CASSQGWSSNQPQHF
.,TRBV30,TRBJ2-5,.,TGTGCCTGGGGCCGAGGGGGAGCCCAGTACTTC,CAWGRGGAQYF
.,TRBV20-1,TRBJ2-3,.,TGCAGTGCTAGTAGGGGAATACTAGGGTTTGGCACAGATACGCAGTATTTT,CSASRGILGFGTDTQYF
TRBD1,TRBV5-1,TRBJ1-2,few,TGCGCCAGCAGCAGGGGGACAGGAGAAGGCTACACCTTC,CASSRGTGEGYTF
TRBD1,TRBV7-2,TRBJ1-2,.,TGTGCCAGCAGTTCGACAGGGGGGGCCTATGGCTACACCTTC,CASSSTGGAYGYTF
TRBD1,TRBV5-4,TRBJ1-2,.,TGTGCCAGCAGCTTGGGGACAGGGTTAGGCTATGGCTACACCTTC,CASSLGTGLGYGYTF
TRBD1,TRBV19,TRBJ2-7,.,TGTGCCAGTAGTATTGGACAGGAGGCCTACGAGCAGTACTTC,CASSIGQEAYEQYF
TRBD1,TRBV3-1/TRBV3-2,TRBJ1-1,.,TGTGCCAGCAGCCAAGCCAAGGGGGCAAATGAAGCTTTCTTT,CASSQAKGANEAFF
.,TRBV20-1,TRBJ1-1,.,TGCAGTGCTAGATTGGCGGCAGAAGCTTTCTTT,CSARLAAEAFF
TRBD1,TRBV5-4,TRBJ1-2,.,TGTGCCAGCAGCAACCCCGGACAGGAAAATAACTATGGCTACACCTTC,CASSNPGQENNYGYTF
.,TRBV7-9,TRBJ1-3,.,TGTGCCAGCAGCTCCGGGAACACCATATATTTT,CASSSGNTIYF
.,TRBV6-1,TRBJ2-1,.,TGTGCCAGCAGTGAACCGGCAGGGCCTCGGGATGAGCAGTTCTTC,CASSEPAGPRDEQFF
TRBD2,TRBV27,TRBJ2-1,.,TGTGCCAGCAGTTCCCGGGTAGCGGGGGACAATGAGCAGTTCTTC,CASSSRVAGDNEQFF
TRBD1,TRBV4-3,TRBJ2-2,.,TGCGCCAGCAGCCAAGGACAGGGGACTTCCACCGGGGAGCTGTTTTTT,CASSQGQGTSTGELFF
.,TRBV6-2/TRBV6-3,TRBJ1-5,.,TGTGCCAGCAGTTACTCGGGTCAGAACAATCAGCCCCAGCATTTT,CASSYSGQNNQPQHF
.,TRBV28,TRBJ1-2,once,TGTGCCAGCAGTTTGGCGGCGTATGGCTACACCTTC,CASSLAAYGYTF
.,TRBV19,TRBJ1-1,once,TGTGCCAGTAGCGACCATAAGAACACTGAAGCTTTCTTT,CASSDHKNTEAFF
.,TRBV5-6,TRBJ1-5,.,TGTGCCAGCAGCTTGCGGGTAGTAAATAGCAATCAGCCCCAGCATTTT,CASSLRVVNSNQPQHF
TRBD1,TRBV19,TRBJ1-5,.,TGTGCCAGTAGCGATCTACAGGGGCGGTCTCAGCCCCAGCATTTT,CASSDLQGRSQPQHF
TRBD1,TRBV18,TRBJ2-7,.,TGTGCCAGCTCACCAAGGACAGGGTGGGAGCAGTACTTC,CASSPRTGWEQYF
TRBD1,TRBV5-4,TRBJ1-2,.,TGTGCCAGCAGCCCCGGGGACAGGAACTATGGCTACACCTTC,CASSPGDRNYGYTF
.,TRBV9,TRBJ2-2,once,TGTGCCAGCAGCGTAGGAGGGGGGGCCACCGGGGAGCTGTTTTTT,CASSVGGGATGELFF
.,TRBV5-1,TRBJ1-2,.,TGCGCCAGCAGCTTGGGGCAGAGCTATGGCTACACCTTC,CASSLGQSYGYTF
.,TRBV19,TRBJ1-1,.,TGTGCCAGTAGAGCCGCCGGCGTCACTGAAGCTTTCTTT,CASRAAGVTEAFF
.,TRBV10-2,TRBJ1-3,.,TGCGCCAGCTCACCTGGAAACACCATATATTTT,CASSPGNTIYF
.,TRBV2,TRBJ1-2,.,TGTGCCAGCAGCGAGGGCGCCCGGTATGGCTACACCTTC,CASSEGARYGYTF
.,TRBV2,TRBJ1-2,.,TGTGCCAGCAGCGAGGAGGGGACTTCGGTGTACACCTTC,CASSEEGTSVYTF
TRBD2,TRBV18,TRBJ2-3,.,TGTGCCAGCTCATTTAGCGGGGGCCCCACAGATACGCAGTATTTT,CASSFSGGPTDTQYF
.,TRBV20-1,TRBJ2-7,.,TGCAGTGCGAGTACAACGGACAGTCCTGAGGACGAGCAGTACTTC,CSASTTDSPEDEQYF
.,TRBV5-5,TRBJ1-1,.,TGTGCCAGCAGCTTGGCTAGTGGGTCAGGGGTTTGGGGTGAAGCTTTCTTT,CASSLASGSGVWGEAFF